The 19 T cell receptor beta chains in this list originate from one sample, sequenced in a study of T cells in Graves' hyperthyroidism and ophthalmopathy. Amplified regions were TCR beta CDR3 sequences from RNA transcripts. Using the HTBI primer set, a first-round RT-PCR was run on the TCR CDR3. TCRdb re-called the multiplex PCR reads with MiXCR, one entry per CDR3 protein. The sample lists more than 500,000 distinct CDR3 sequences; about 15% were seen once. Sequencing was done on a sample of blood. The receptors were gathered from a woman aged 40 to 50 with Graves' ophthalmopathy.

This clonotype was seen many times. The rearrangement uses TRBV5-6 and TRBJ2-2; a possible D gene is TRBD1 (5 bases). The CDR3 totals 16 residues. The V end lost 0 bases, the J end lost 2 bases, and 11 bases lay between the germline ends. Germline V gene lookup returns CDR1 SGHDT and CDR2 YYEEEE. Written as DNA, the CDR3 is TGTGCCAGCAGCTTGGAGGCTCAGGGAAACACCGGGGAGCTGTTTTTT. It codes for CASSLEAQGNTGELFF.

This clonotype was recorded many times. The chain joins TRBV12-3 or TRBV12-4 to TRBJ1-2; a possible D gene is TRBD1 (5 bases). The CDR3 has 13 residues. V lost 6 bases, J lost 3 bases, and 11 bases lay in between. CDR3 residues: CASSTQGDYGYTF. CDR3 DNA: TGTGCCAGCAGCACGCAGGGTGACTATGGCTACACCTTC.

This clonotype was counted many times. The chain uses TRBV5-5 and TRBJ2-7; no clear D. CDR3 length: 13 residues. The V end lost 4 bases, the J end lost 0 bases, and 8 bases lay between the germline ends. Germline-derived CDR1 and CDR2 are SGHKS and YYEKEE (reference sequence). The CDR3 loop reads CASSVVNSYEQYF. CDR3 nucleotides: TGTGCCAGCAGCGTGGTTAACTCCTACGAGCAGTACTTC.

This clonotype has ten or more counts. V is TRBV11-2 and J is TRBJ2-7; TRBD2 agrees at 7 bases. This CDR3 region has 15 residues. CDR1 is SGHAT and CDR2 is FQNNGV in the germline V gene. The V segment lost 5 bases and the J segment 0 bases; nucleotides outside the gene matches: 7. CDR3 nucleotide sequence: TGTGCCAGCAGCAGACTAGCACAGAGCTCCTACGAGCAGTACTTC. Its translation is CASSRLAQSSYEQYF.

This sequence joins TRBV6-2 or TRBV6-3 and TRBJ1-1; D perhaps matches TRBD1 (5 bases). This CDR3 contains 13 residues. Germline-derived CDR1 and CDR2 are MNHEY and SVGEGT. Deletions cut 8 bases from V and 4 bases from J, with 14 bases between. In DNA form, the CDR3 reads TGTGCCAGCCAGGCAGGGAGGGCCACTGAAGCTTTCTTT. Its protein product is CASQAGRATEAFF.

This clonotype has at least ten counts. The chain combines TRBV25-1 with TRBJ2-2; 7 positions agree with TRBD1. V was pared by 5 bases and J by 3 bases, with 12 bases of the junction left unmatched. The length of the CDR3 is 17 residues. CDR1 MGHDK and CDR2 SYGVNS come from the germline V gene. The CDR3 spells CASSPTAGQADTGELFF. As DNA, the CDR3 is TGTGCCAGCAGTCCTACCGCAGGACAGGCTGACACCGGGGAGCTGTTTTTT.

This clonotype came up many times. This sequence joins TRBV19 and TRBJ2-2, with D tentatively TRBD1 or TRBD2 (5 bases each). Germline CDR1 is LNHDA and CDR2 is SQIVND (reference sequence). V was clipped by 3 bases and J by 3 bases, with 14 bases between them. The CDR3 runs to 16 residues. Here the CDR3 reads CASSIIRGSYTGELFF. The CDR3 DNA reads TGTGCCAGTAGTATCATTCGGGGCTCCTACACCGGGGAGCTGTTTTTT.

This clonotype has at least ten counts. V usage is TRBV7-2 and J usage is TRBJ1-1; 7 positions match TRBD1. The CDR3 contains 13 residues. J gave up 8 bases and V 5 bases, and 8 bases lay outside the gene matches. The V gene's germline CDR1 is SGHTA and CDR2 FQGNSA. The CDR3 protein is CASSQGRDREAFF. CDR3 DNA: TGTGCCAGCAGCCAGGGCCGGGACAGAGAAGCTTTCTTT.

This clonotype was observed a few times. The chain joins TRBV5-1 to TRBJ2-5, with TRBD2 matching over 12 bases. With 2 bases clipped from V and 6 bases from J, the junction kept 8 bases outside the gene matches. Germline V gene sequence: CDR1 SGHRS, CDR2 YFSETQ. The CDR3 loop spans 16 amino acids. CDR3 region: CASSFALAGGMKTQYF. The CDR3 coding sequence is TGCGCCAGCAGCTTTGCCCTAGCGGGAGGGATGAAGACCCAGTACTTC.

This clonotype was found many times. The genes are TRBV6-5 and TRBJ2-5; D is possibly TRBD1 or TRBD2 (5 bases each). This CDR3 has 14 residues. Trimming left V 0 bases short and J 5 bases short, with 10 bases between. Germline CDR1 MNHEY, CDR2 SVGAGI. The DNA for the CDR3 is TGTGCCAGCAGTTACTCGGGGACGGGGGAGACCCAGTACTTC. Its protein product is CASSYSGTGETQYF.

This clonotype was seen at least ten times. The chain carries TRBV7-9 and TRBJ2-4; unclear D gene. The CDR3 sequence is 14 residues long. Looked up from germline, CDR1 is SEHNR and CDR2 is FQNEAQ (reference sequence). The V end was cut by 1 base, the J end by 0 bases, with 4 bases between. The CDR3 sequence: CASSLGLAKNIQYF. For the CDR3, the DNA is TGTGCCAGCAGCTTAGGGCTAGCCAAAAACATTCAGTACTTC.

The chain uses TRBV2 and TRBJ1-3; weak D call: TRBD1 (5 bases). The CDR3 loop spans 16 amino acids. Between the trimmed V and J ends, which lost 10 bases and 0 bases, there was a span of 19 bases. Germline lookup yields CDR1 SNHLY and CDR2 FYNNEI. The CDR3 spells CATRRGDGDSGNTIYF. The CDR3 DNA is TGTGCCACCAGGAGGGGCGACGGAGACTCTGGAAACACCATATATTTT.

This clonotype was detected many times. J is TRBJ2-1 and V is TRBV20-1; possibly TRBD1 or TRBD2 for D (5 bases each). V was trimmed by 6 bases and J by 6 bases, leaving 15 bases between them. This CDR3 is 13 amino acids long. Per germline, CDR1 DFQATT and CDR2 SNEGSKA (reference sequence). The CDR3 sequence: CSAIGDLGNEQFF. The CDR3 coding sequence is TGCAGTGCCATAGGGGACCTGGGCAATGAGCAGTTCTTC.

The rearrangement joins TRBV20-1 to TRBJ2-3; D possibly corresponds to TRBD2 (5 bases). The CDR3 has 13 amino acids. Germline V gene data show CDR1 as DFQATT and CDR2 as SNEGSKA (reference sequence). Trimming cost V 6 bases and J 4 bases, with 14 bases left between them. CDR3 sequence: CSAKLDRADTQYF. For the CDR3, the DNA is TGCAGTGCGAAACTAGATCGGGCAGATACGCAGTATTTT.

This clonotype was recorded many times. The chain joins TRBV29-1 to TRBJ2-7; D is undetermined. Germline V CDR1 and CDR2: SQVTM, ANQGSEA. The CDR3 contains 12 residues. Deletions cut 5 bases from V and 0 bases from J, with 8 bases between. The CDR3 is CSVWTPSYEQYF. CDR3 nucleotides: TGCAGCGTTTGGACCCCCTCCTACGAGCAGTACTTC.

The V gene is TRBV4-3, the J gene TRBJ2-7, with TRBD2 identical over 9 bases. Germline-derived CDR1 and CDR2 are LGHNA and YSLEER. The V and J ends lost 0 bases and 3 bases, in that order; junction bases with no gene match: 3. The CDR3 is 15 amino acids. This CDR3 is CASSQDMTSGYEQYF. The CDR3 DNA reads as TGCGCCAGCAGCCAAGATATGACTAGCGGCTACGAGCAGTACTTC.

At least ten counts were recorded for this clonotype. The gene calls are TRBV13 and TRBJ2-7; TRBD2 matches at 10 bases. The CDR3 spans 19 residues. Looked up from germline, CDR1 is PRHDT and CDR2 is FYEKMQ (reference sequence). The trim removed 0 bases at V and 4 bases at J, leaving 15 bases unmatched. The CDR3 DNA reads TGTGCCAGCAGCTTAGGTCTAGCGGGAGAAGGGGCTACATGGTACGAGCAGTACTTC. This codes for CASSLGLAGEGATWYEQYF.

This clonotype has a count of ten or more. The J gene is TRBJ2-7, the V gene TRBV6-1; D call uncertain. Germline-derived CDR1 and CDR2 are MNHNS and SASEGT. The CDR3 totals 15 residues. V was pared by 5 bases and J by 3 bases, with 17 bases between. The CDR3 protein is CASSHTGQEGYEQYF. The CDR3 bases are TGTGCCAGCAGTCATACTGGCCAGGAAGGCTACGAGCAGTACTTC.

The table lists this clonotype with many counts. The CDR3 DNA sequence: TGCAGTGCCCGGTCGGGGGCTGGAAACACCATATATTTT. This translates into CSARSGAGNTIYF. The gene calls are TRBV20-1 and TRBJ1-3, with D perhaps TRBD1 (5 bases). Germline CDR1 and CDR2: DFQATT and SNEGSKA (reference sequence). Trimming cost V 6 bases and J 2 bases, with 11 bases left between them. The CDR3 length is 13 residues.